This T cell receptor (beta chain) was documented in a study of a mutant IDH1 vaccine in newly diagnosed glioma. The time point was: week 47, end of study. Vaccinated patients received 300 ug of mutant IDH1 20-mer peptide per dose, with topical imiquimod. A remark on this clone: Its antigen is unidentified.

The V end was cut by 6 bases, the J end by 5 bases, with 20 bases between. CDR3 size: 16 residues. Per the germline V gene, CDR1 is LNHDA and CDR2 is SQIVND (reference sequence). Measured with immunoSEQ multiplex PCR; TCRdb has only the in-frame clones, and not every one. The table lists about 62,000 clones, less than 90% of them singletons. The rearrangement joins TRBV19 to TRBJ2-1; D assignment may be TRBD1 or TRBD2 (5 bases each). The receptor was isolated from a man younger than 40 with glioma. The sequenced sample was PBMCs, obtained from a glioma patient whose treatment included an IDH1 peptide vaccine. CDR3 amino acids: CASRSPWGKGNNEQFF. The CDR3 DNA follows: TGTGCCAGTAGATCCCCCTGGGGGAAAGGTAACAATGAGCAGTTCTTC. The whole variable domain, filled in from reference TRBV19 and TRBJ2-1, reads DGGITQSPKYLFRKEGQNVTLSCEQNLNHDAMYWYRQDPGQGLRLIYYSQIVNDFQKGDIAEGYSVSREKKESFPLTVTSAQKNPTAFYLCASRSPWGKGNNEQFFGPGTRLTVL.